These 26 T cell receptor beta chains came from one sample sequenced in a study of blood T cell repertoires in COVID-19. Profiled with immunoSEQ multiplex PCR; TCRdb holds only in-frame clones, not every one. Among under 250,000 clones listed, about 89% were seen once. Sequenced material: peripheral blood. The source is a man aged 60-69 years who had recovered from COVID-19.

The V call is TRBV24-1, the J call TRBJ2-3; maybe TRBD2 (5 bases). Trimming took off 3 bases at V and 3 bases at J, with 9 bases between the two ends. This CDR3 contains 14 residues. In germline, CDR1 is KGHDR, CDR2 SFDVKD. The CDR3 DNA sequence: TGTGCCACCAGTGATCCGGGCGGGACAGATACGCAGTATTTT. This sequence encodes CATSDPGGTDTQYF.

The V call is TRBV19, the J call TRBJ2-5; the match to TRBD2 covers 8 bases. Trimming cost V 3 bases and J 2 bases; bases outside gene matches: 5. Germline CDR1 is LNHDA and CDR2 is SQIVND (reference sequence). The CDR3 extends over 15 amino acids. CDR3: CASSILAGSQETQYF. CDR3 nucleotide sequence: TGTGCCAGTAGTATTCTAGCGGGCTCACAAGAGACCCAGTACTTC.

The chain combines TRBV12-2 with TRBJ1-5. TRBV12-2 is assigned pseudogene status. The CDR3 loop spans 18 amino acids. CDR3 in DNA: TGTGCAAGTCGCTTTAAACGCACCTACGGAGAGGGCAATCAGCCCCAGCATTTT. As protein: CASRFKRTYGEGNQPQHF.

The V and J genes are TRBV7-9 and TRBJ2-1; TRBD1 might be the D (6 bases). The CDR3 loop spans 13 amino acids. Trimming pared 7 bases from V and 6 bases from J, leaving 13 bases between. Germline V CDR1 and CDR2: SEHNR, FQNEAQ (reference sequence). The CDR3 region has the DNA TGTGCCAGCACCCTGGGGGCCCTCAATGAGCAGTTCTTC. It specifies CASTLGALNEQFF.

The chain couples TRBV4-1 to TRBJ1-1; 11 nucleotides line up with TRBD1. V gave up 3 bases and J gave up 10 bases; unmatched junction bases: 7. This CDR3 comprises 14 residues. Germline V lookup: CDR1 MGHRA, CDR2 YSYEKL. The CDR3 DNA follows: TGCGCCAGCAGCCACACGGACAGGGGGCGGACAGCTTTCTTT. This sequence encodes CASSHTDRGRTAFF.

The CDR3 sequence: CASSLSGALNTEAFF. The CDR3 DNA sequence: TGTGCCAGCAGTTTATCAGGGGCGTTGAACACTGAAGCTTTCTTT. The gene calls are TRBV28 and TRBJ1-1, with a weak D call TRBD1 (6 bases). This CDR3 contains 15 residues. Germline loops: CDR1 MDHEN, CDR2 SYDVKM. Trimming removed 1 base from V and 0 bases from J, with 9 bases in between.

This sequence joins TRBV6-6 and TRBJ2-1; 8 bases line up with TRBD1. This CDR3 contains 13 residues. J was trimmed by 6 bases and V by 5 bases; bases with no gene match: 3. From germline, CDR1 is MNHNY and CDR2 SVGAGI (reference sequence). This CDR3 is CASSNTGGNEQFF. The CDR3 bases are TGTGCCAGCAGTAACACAGGGGGCAATGAGCAGTTCTTC.

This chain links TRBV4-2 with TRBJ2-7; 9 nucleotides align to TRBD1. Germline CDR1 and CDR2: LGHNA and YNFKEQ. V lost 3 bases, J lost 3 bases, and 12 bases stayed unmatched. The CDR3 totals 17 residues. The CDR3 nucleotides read TGTGCCAGCAGCCAGCGCCCCGACAGGGGGGCTGGCTACGAGCAGTACTTC. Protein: CASSQRPDRGAGYEQYF.

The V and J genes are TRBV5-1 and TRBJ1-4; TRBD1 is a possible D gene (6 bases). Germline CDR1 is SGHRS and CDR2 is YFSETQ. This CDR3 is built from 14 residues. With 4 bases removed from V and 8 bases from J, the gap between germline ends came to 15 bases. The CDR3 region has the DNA TGCGCCAGCAGCCAAACTACAGGGACGGAAAAACTGTTTTTT. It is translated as CASSQTTGTEKLFF.

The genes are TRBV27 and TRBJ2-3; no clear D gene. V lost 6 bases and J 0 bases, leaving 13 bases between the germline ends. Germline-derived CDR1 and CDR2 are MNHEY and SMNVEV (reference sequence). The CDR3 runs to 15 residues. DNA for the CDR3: TGTGCCAGCAGCCCCTTAACCCTAAGCACAGATACGCAGTATTTT. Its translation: CASSPLTLSTDTQYF.

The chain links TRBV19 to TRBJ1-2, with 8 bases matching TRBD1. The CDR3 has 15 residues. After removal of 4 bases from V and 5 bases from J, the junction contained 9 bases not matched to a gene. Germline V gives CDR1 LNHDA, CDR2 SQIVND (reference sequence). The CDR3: CASSTPTGGGYGYTF. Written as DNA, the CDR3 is TGTGCCAGTAGTACTCCCACAGGGGGAGGGTATGGCTACACCTTC.

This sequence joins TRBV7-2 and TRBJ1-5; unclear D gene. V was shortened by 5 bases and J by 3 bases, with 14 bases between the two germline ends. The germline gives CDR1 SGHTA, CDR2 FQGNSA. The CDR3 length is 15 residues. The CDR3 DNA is TGTGCCAGCAGCCCAGTGGGCCAGAACAATCAGCCCCAGCATTTT. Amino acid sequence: CASSPVGQNNQPQHF.

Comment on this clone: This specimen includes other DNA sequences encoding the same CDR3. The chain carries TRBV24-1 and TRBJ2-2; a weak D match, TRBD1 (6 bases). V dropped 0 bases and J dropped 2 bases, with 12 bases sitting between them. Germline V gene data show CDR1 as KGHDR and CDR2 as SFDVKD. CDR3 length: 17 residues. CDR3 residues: CATSDLDRGGNTGELFF. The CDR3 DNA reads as TGTGCCACCAGTGATTTGGACAGAGGGGGAAACACCGGGGAGCTGTTTTTT.

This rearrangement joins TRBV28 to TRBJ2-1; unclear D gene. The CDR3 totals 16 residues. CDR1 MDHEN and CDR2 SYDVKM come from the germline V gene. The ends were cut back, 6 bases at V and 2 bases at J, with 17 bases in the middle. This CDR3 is CASSRRSWATYNEQFF. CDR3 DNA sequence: TGTGCCAGCAGCCGTCGTTCCTGGGCCACCTACAATGAGCAGTTCTTC.

The CDR3 region is CASRRQNSNQPQHF. The CDR3 nucleotides are TGTGCCAGCAGACGACAGAATAGCAATCAGCCCCAGCATTTT. The V call is TRBV6-5, the J call TRBJ1-5; possibly TRBD1 for D (5 bases). Germline CDR1 MNHEY, CDR2 SVGAGI. V lost 6 bases and J 0 bases, leaving 9 bases between the germline ends. This CDR3 region has 14 residues.

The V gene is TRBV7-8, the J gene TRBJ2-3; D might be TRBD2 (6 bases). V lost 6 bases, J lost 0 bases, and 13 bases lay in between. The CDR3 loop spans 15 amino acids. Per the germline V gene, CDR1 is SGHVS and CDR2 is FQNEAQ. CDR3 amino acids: CASSSTGTSTDTQYF. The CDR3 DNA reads TGTGCCAGCAGTTCTACCGGGACTAGCACAGATACGCAGTATTTT.

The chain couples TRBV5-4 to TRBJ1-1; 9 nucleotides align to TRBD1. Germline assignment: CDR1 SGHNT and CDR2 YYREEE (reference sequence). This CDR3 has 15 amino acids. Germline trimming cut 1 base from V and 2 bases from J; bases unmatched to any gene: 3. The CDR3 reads CASSLRDRVNTEAFF. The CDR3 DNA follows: TGTGCCAGCAGCTTGAGGGACAGGGTAAACACTGAAGCTTTCTTT.

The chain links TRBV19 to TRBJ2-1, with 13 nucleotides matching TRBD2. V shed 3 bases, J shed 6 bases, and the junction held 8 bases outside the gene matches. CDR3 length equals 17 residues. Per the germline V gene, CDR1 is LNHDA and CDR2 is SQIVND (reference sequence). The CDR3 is CASSIRTSGRGSNEQFF. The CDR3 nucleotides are TGTGCCAGTAGTATCCGGACTAGCGGGAGAGGTTCCAATGAGCAGTTCTTC. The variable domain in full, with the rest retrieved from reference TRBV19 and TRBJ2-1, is DGGITQSPKYLFRKEGQNVTLSCEQNLNHDAMYWYRQDPGQGLRLIYYSQIVNDFQKGDIAEGYSVSREKKESFPLTVTSAQKNPTAFYLCASSIRTSGRGSNEQFFGPGTRLTVL.

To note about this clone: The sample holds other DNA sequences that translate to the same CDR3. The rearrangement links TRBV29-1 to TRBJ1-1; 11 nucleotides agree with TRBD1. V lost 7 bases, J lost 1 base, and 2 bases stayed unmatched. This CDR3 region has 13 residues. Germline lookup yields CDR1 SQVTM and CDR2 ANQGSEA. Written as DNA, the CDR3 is TGCAGCGCCGGGACAGGGGGGAACACTGAAGCTTTCTTT. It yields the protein CSAGTGGNTEAFF.

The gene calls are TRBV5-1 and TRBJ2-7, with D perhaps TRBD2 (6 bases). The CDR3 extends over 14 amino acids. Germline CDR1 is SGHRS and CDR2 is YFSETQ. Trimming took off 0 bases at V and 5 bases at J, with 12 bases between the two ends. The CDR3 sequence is CASSLGGRLDEQYF. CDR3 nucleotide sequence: TGCGCCAGCAGCTTGGGGGGCCGACTAGACGAGCAGTACTTC.

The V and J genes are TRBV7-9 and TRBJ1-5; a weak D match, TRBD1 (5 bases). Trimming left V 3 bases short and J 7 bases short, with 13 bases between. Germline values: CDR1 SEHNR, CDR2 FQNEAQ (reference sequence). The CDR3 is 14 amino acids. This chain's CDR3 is CASSFAGIHQPQHF. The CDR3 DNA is TGTGCCAGCAGCTTTGCAGGGATTCACCAGCCCCAGCATTTT.

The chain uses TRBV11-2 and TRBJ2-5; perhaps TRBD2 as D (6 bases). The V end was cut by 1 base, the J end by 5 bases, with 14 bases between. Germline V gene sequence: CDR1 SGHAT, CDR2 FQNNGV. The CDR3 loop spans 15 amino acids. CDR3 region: CASSLVAGRRETQYF. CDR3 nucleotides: TGTGCCAGCAGCTTAGTGGCGGGAAGGCGGGAGACCCAGTACTTC.

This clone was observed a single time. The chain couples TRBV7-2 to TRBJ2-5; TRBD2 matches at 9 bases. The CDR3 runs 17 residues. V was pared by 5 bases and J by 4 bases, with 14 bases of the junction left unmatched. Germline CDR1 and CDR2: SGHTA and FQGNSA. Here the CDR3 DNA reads TGTGCCAGCAGCCCCAGAAGGTCTAGCGGGAAGGTAGAGACCCAGTACTTC. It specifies CASSPRRSSGKVETQYF.

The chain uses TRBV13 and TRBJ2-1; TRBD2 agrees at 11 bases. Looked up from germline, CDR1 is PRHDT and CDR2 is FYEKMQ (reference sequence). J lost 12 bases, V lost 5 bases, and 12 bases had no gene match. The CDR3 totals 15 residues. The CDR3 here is CASSGPGLAAEGQFF. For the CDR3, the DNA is TGTGCCAGCAGCGGCCCGGGACTAGCGGCTGAGGGGCAGTTCTTC.

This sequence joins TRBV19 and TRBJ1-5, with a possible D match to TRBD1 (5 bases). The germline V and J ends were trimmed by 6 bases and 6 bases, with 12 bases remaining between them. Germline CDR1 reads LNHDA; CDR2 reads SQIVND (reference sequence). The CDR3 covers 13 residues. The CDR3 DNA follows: TGTGCCAGTAGCCAACAGGTTTCTCAGCCCCAGCATTTT. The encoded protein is CASSQQVSQPQHF.

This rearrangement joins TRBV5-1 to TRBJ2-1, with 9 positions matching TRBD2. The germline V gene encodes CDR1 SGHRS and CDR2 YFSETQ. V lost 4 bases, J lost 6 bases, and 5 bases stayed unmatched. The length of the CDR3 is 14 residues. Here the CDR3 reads CASSGGLASNEQFF. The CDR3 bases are TGCGCCAGCAGCGGGGGACTAGCAAGCAATGAGCAGTTCTTC.